This T cell receptor (beta chain) was identified in a study of identical twins. Everyone who donated was a healthy Caucasian. The germline V gene encodes CDR1 SGDLS and CDR2 YYNGEE. The V end was cut by 5 bases, the J end by 7 bases, with 15 bases between. CDR3 length: 13 amino acids. Only a few counts were recorded for this clonotype. TCRdb reprocessed the 5' RACE reads via MiXCR and lists one record per CDR3 protein. The data show fewer than 250,000 distinct CDR3 sequences, 6% to 8% seen once. These same data were also listed under a study on yellow fever vaccine responses in identical twins.

Sequenced material: CD8+ T cells sorted from blood. The V and J genes are TRBV9 and TRBJ2-5; D is possibly TRBD1 (5 bases). The TCR was taken from a woman younger than 30 in good health. CDR3 coding DNA: TGTGCCAGCAGATCGACAGAAGAAGGGACCCAGTACTTC. It translates to CASRSTEEGTQYF.